This T cell receptor beta chain was found in a study of identical twins. About this clonotype itself: Antigen: not known.

Template switching introduced a universal primer site, and the cDNA bore unique molecular identifiers. TCRdb re-derived calls from the 5' RACE reads in MiXCR, one entry per CDR3 protein. The table lists around 370,000 distinct CDR3 sequences, 8.5% to 10% of them singletons, with under 10% in the top ten. All donors were healthy, and all were Caucasian. Study-wide results and limits: Cord blood's abundant beta clonotypes had fewer insertions, unlike memory repertoires. Within twin pairs, the out-of-frame alpha sequences they shared showed excess low generation probability.

The length of the CDR3 is 14 residues. J was trimmed by 7 bases and V by 3 bases; bases with no gene match: 5. Germline V gene sequence: CDR1 SGHAT, CDR2 FQNNGV. This TCR was recovered from a woman in her fifties or sixties in good health. V usage is TRBV11-2 and J usage is TRBJ2-1, with 8 bases lining up with TRBD2. Sequenced: naive T cells sorted from blood. CDR3 residues: CASSFEAGVNEQFF. As DNA, the CDR3 is TGTGCCAGCAGCTTTGAAGCGGGAGTAAATGAGCAGTTCTTC.